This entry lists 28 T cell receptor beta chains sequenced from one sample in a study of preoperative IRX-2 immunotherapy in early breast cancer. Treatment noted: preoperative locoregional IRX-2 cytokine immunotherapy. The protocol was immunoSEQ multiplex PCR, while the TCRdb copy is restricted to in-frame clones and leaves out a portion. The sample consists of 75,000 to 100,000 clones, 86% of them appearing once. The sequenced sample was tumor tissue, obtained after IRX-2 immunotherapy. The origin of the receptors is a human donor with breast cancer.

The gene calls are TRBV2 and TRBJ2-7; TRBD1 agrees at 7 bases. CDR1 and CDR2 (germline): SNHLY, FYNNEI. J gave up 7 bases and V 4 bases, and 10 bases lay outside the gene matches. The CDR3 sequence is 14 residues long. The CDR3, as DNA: TGTGCCAGCAGTGGCGACAGGGCCATGCGGGAGCAGTACTTC. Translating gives CASSGDRAMREQYF.

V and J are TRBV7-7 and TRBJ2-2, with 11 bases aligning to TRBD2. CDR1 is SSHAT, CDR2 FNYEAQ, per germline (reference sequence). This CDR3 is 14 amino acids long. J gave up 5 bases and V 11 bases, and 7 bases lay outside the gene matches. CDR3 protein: CASEASGGTGELFF. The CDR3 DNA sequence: TGTGCCTCCGAGGCTAGCGGGGGGACCGGGGAGCTGTTTTTT.

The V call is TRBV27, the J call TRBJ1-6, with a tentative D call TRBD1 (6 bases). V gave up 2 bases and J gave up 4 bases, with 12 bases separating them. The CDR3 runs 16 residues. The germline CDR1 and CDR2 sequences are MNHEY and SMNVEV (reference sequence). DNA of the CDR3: TGTGCCAGCAGTTTACAGGGGAATAGATATAATTCACCCCTCCACTTT. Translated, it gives CASSLQGNRYNSPLHF.

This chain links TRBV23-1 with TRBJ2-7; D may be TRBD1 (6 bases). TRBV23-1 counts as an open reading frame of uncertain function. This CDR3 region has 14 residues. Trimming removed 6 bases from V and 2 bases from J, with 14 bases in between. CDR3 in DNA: TGCGCCAGCAGCCAAATGGACAGTCCCTACGAGCAGTACTTC. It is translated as CASSQMDSPYEQYF.

The chain's CDR3 is CASSPSRNSYEQYF. CDR3 DNA sequence: TGTGCCAGCAGCCCATCACGGAACTCCTACGAGCAGTACTTC. This sequence joins TRBV11-3 and TRBJ2-7; unclear D gene. V was pared by 5 bases and J by 0 bases, with 11 bases between. Germline loops: CDR1 SGHNT, CDR2 YENEEA. The CDR3 runs to 14 residues.

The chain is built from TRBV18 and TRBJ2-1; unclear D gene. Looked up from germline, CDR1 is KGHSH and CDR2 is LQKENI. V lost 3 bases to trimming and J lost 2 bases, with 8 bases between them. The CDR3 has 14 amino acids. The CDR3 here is CASSPDGTYNEQFF. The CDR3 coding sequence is TGTGCCAGCTCACCGGACGGAACCTACAATGAGCAGTTCTTC.

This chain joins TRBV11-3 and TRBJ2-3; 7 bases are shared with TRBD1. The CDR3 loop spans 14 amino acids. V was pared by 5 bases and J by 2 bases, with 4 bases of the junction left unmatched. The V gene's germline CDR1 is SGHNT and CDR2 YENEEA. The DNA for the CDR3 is TGTGCCAGCAGCCTGGGACAGCACACAGATACGCAGTATTTT. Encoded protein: CASSLGQHTDTQYF. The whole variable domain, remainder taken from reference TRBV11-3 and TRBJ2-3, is EAGVVQSPRYKIIEKKQPVAFWCNPISGHNTLYWYLQNLGQGPELLIRYENEEAVDDSQLPKDRFSAERLKGVDSTLKIQPAELGDSAVYLCASSLGQHTDTQYFGPGTRLTVL.

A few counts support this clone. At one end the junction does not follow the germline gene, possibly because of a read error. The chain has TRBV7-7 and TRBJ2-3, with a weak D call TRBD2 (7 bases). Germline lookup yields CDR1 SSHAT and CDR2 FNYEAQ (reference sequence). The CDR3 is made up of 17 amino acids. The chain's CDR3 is CASSLTPGGADGDTQYF. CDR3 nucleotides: TGTGCTAGCAGCTTAACCCCTGGGGGGGCAGACGGAGATACGCAGTATTTT.

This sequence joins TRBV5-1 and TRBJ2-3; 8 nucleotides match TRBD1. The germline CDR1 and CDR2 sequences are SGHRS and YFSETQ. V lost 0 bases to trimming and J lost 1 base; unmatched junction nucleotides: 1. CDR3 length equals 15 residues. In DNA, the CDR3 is TGCGCCAGCAGCTTGGGGACAGGGCGCACAGATACGCAGTATTTT. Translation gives CASSLGTGRTDTQYF.

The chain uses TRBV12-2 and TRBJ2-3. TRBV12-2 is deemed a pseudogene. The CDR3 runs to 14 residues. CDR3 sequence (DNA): TGTGCCCGACGGAATGATAGGGAAGGAGATACGCAGTATTTT. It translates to CARRNDREGDTQYF.

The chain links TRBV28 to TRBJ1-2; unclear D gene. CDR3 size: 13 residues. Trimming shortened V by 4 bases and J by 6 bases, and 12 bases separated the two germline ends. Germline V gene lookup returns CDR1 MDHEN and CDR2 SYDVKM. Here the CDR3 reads CASSSFTANGYTF. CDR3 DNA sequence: TGTGCCAGCAGTTCTTTCACAGCTAATGGCTACACCTTC.

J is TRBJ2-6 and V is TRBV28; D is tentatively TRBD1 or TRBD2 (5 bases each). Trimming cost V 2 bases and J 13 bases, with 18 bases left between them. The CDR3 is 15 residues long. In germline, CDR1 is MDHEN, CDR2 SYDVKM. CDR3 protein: CASSLRGRKDDVLTF. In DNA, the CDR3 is TGTGCCAGCAGTTTACGGGGACGCAAGGACGATGTCCTGACTTTC.

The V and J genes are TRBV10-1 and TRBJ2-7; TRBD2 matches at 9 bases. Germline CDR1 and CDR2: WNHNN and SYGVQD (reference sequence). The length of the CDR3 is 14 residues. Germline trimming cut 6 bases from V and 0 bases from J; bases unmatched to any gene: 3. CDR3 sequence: CASSPSGASYEQYF. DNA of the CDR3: TGCGCCAGCAGCCCTAGCGGGGCCTCCTACGAGCAGTACTTC.

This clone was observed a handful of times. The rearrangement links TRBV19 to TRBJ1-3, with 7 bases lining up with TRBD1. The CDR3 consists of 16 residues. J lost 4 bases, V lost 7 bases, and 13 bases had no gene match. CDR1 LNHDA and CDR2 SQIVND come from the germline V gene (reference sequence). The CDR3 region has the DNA TGTGCCAGTACCCCCTTGGACAGGTGGAGAGGAAACACCATATATTTT. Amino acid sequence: CASTPLDRWRGNTIYF.

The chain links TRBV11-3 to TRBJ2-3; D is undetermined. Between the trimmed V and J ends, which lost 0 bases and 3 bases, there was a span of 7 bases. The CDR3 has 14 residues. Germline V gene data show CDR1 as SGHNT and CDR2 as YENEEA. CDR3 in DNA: TGTGCCAGCAGCTTAGACGACTCAACAGATACGCAGTATTTT. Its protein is CASSLDDSTDTQYF.

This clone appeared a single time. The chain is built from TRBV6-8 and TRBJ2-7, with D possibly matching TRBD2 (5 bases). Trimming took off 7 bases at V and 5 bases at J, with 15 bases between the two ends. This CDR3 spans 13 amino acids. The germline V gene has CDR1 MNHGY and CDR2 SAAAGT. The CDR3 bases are TGTGCCAGCACAGAGGGTCTCGGGAACGAGCAGTACTTC. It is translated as CASTEGLGNEQYF.

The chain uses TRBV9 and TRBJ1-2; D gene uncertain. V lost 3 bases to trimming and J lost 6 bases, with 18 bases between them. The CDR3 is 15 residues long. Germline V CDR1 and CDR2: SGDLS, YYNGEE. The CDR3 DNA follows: TGTGCCAGCAGCGCCCGGCGGGGTGATCTGGATGGCTACACCTTC. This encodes CASSARRGDLDGYTF.

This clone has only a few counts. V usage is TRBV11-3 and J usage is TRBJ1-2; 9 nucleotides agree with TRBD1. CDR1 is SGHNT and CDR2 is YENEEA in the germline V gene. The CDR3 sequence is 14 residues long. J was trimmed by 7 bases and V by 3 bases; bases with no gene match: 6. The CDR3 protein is CASSFGTGLGGYTF. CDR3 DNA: TGTGCCAGCAGCTTCGGGACAGGGTTAGGTGGCTACACCTTC.

The CDR3 protein is CASSLSLNYGYTF. Here the CDR3 DNA reads TGTGCCAGCAGTTTATCCCTGAACTATGGCTACACCTTC. The chain has TRBV28 and TRBJ1-2; no reliable D call. The V and J ends lost 1 base and 2 bases respectively, with 5 bases between them. There are 13 residues in the CDR3. Germline values: CDR1 MDHEN, CDR2 SYDVKM.

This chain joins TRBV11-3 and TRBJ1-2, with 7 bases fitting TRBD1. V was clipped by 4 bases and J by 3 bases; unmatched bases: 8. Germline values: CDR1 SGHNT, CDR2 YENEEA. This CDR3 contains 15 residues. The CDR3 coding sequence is TGTGCCAGCAGCTCTAGACAGGGTAGCTACTATGGCTACACCTTC. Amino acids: CASSSRQGSYYGYTF.

The CDR3 loop reads CASSPPRGYNEQFF. The CDR3 DNA sequence: TGTGCCAGCTCACCACCGAGGGGCTACAATGAGCAGTTCTTC. The rearrangement uses TRBV18 and TRBJ2-1; D may be TRBD1 or TRBD2 (5 bases each). Looked up from germline, CDR1 is KGHSH and CDR2 is LQKENI. V was pared by 0 bases and J by 3 bases, with 6 bases between. There are 14 residues in the CDR3.

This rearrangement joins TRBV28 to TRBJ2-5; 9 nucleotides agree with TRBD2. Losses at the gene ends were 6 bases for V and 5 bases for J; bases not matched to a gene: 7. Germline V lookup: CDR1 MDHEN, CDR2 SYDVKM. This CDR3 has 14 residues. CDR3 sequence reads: CASRNSGSRETQYF. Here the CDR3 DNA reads TGTGCCAGCAGAAATAGCGGGAGTAGGGAGACCCAGTACTTC.

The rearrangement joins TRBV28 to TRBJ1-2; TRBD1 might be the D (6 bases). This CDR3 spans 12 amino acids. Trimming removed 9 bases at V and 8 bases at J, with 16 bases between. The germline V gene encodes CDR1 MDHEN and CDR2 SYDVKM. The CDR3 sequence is CASITGREGYTF. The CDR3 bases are TGTGCCAGTATTACAGGGCGGGAGGGCTACACCTTC.

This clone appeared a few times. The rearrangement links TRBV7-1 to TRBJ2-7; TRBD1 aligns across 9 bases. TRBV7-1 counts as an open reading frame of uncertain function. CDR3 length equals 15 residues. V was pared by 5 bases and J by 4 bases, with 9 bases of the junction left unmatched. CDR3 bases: TGTGCCAGCAGCCCCGGGACAGGGAGGATTTACGAGCAGTACTTC. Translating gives CASSPGTGRIYEQYF.

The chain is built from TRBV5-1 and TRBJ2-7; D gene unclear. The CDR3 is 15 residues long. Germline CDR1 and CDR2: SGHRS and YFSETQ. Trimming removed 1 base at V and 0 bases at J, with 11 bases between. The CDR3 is CASSLMLVSSYEQYF. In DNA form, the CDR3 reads TGCGCCAGCAGCTTGATGCTCGTAAGCTCCTACGAGCAGTACTTC. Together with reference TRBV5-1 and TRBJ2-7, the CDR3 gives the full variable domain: KAGVTQTPRYLIKTRGQQVTLSCSPISGHRSVSWYQQTPGQGLQFLFEYFSETQRNKGNFPGRFSGRQFSNSRSEMNVSTLELGDSALYLCASSLMLVSSYEQYFGPGTRLTVT.

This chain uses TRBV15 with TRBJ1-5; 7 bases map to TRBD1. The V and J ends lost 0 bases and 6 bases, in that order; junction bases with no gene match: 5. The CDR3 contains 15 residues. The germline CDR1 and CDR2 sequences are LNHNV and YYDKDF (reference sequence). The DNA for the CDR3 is TGTGCCACCAGCAGAGATCGGGCAGGGGGTCAGCCCCAGCATTTT. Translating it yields CATSRDRAGGQPQHF.

CDR3: CASSLDATGGVTDTQYF. For the CDR3, the DNA is TGCGCCAGCAGCTTGGACGCGACAGGGGGTGTCACAGATACGCAGTATTTT. The chain links TRBV5-1 to TRBJ2-3; 9 nucleotides match TRBD1. Germline V gives CDR1 SGHRS, CDR2 YFSETQ. The junction had 7 bases not matched to a gene; V was cut back by 0 bases and J by 2 bases. The CDR3 consists of 17 residues.

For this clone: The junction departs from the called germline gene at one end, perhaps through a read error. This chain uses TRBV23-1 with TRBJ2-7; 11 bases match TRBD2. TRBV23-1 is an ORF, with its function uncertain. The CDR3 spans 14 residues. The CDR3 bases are TGCGCCAGCAGCTTAGCGGGAGGGGCCTACGAGCAATACTTC. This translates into CASSLAGGAYEQYF.